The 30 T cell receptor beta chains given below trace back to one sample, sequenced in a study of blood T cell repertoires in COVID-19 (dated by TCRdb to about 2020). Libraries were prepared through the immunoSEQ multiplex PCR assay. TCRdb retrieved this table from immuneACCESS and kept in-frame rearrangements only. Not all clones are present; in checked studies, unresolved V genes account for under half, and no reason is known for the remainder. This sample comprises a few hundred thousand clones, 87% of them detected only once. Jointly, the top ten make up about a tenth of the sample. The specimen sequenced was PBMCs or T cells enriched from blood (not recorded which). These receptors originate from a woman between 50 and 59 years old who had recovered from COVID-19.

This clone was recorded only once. CDR3 amino acids: CASSLNLRELSNEQYF. CDR3 in DNA: TGTGCCAGCAGTTTAAATCTCCGAGAACTATCCAACGAGCAGTACTTC. The chain links TRBV28 to TRBJ2-7; no clear D. CDR1 and CDR2 from the germline V gene are MDHEN and SYDVKM. The V end was cut by 2 bases, the J end by 5 bases, with 19 bases between. The CDR3 has 16 residues.

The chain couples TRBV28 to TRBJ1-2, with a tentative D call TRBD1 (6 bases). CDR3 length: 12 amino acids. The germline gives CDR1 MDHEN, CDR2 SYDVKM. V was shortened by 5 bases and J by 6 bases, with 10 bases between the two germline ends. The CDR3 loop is CASSEQGNGYTF. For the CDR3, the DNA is TGTGCCAGCAGTGAACAGGGAAATGGCTACACCTTC.

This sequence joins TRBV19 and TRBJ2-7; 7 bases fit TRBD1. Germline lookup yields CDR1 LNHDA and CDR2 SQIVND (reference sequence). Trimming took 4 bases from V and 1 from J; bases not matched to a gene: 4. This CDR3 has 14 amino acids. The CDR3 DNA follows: TGTGCCAGTAGTACCGGACAGGAATCCTACGAGCAGTACTTC. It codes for CASSTGQESYEQYF.

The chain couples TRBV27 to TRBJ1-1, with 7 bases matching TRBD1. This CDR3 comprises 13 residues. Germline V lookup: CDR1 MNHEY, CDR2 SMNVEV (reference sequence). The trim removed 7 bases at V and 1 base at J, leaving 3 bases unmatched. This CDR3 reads CASTRQGNTEAFF. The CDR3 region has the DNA TGTGCCAGCACCAGACAGGGGAACACTGAAGCTTTCTTT.

CDR3 DNA sequence: TGCGCCAGCAGCTTGGCAGGGGTAGCGGGCTACACCTTC. Translation gives CASSLAGVAGYTF. The chain couples TRBV5-1 to TRBJ1-2, with D perhaps matching TRBD1 (6 bases). Deletions cut 0 bases from V and 8 bases from J, with 11 bases between. The CDR3 totals 13 residues. Germline loops: CDR1 SGHRS, CDR2 YFSETQ.

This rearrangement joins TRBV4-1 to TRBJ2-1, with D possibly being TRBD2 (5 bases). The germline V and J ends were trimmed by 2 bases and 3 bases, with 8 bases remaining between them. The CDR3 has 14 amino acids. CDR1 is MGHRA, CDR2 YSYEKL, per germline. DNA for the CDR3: TGCGCCAGCAGCCAAAACCGGGACTACAATGAGCAGTTCTTC. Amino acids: CASSQNRDYNEQFF.

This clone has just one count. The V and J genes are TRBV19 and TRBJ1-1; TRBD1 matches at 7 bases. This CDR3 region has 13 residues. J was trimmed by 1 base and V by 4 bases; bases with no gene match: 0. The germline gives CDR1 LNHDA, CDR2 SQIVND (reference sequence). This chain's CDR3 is CASSTGGNTEAFF. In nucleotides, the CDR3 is TGTGCCAGTAGTACAGGGGGGAACACTGAAGCTTTCTTT.

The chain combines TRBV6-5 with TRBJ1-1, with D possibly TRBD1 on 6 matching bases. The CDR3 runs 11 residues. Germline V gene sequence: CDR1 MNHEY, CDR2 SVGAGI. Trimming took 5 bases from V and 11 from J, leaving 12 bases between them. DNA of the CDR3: TGTGCCAGCAGTAACAGGGTAGGTGCTTTCTTT. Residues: CASSNRVGAFF.

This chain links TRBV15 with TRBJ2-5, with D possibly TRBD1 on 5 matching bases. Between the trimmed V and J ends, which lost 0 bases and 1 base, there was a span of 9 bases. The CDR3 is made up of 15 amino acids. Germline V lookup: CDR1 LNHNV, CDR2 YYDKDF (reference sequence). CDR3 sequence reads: CATSRDGRVQETQYF. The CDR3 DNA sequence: TGTGCCACCAGCAGAGATGGCAGGGTCCAAGAGACCCAGTACTTC.

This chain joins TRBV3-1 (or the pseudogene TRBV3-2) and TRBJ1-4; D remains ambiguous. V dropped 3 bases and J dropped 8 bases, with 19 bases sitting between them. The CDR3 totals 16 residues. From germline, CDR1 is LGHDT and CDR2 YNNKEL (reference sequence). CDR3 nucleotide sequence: TGTGCCAGCAGCCAGATGGGCGGGTCCAAAGGAGAAAAACTGTTTTTT. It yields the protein CASSQMGGSKGEKLFF.

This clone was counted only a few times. The chain's CDR3 is CASSQAYSSGNTIYF. Written as DNA, the CDR3 is TGTGCCAGCAGCCAAGCGTACAGCTCTGGAAACACCATATATTTT. V usage is TRBV3-1 (or the pseudogene TRBV3-2) and J usage is TRBJ1-3; D unresolved. CDR3 length: 15 residues. V dropped 1 base and J dropped 0 bases, with 7 bases sitting between them. Germline CDR1 and CDR2: LGHDT and YNNKEL (reference sequence).

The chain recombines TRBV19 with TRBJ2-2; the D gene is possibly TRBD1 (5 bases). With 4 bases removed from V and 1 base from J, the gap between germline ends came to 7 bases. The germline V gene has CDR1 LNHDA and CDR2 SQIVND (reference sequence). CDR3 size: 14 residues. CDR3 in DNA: TGTGCCAGTAGTAGACAGATGAACACCGGGGAGCTGTTTTTT. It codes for CASSRQMNTGELFF.

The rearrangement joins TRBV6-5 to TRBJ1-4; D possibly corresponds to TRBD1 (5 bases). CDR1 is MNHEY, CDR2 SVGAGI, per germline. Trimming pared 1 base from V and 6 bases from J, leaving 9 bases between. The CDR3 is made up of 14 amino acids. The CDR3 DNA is TGTGCCAGCAGTTACTGGTTAGGGGATGAAAAACTGTTTTTT. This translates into CASSYWLGDEKLFF.

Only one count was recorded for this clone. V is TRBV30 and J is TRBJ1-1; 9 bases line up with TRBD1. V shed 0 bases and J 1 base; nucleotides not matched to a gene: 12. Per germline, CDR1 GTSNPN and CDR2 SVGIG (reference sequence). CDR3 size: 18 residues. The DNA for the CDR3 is TGTGCCTGGAGTGTAAGCGCCCACAGGGGGCTTCGGAACACTGAAGCTTTCTTT. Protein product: CAWSVSAHRGLRNTEAFF. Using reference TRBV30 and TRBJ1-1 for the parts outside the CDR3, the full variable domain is SQTIHQWPATLVQPVGSPLSLECTVEGTSNPNLYWYRQAAGRGLQLLFYSVGIGQISSEVPQNLSASRPQDRQFILSSKKLLLSDSGFYLCAWSVSAHRGLRNTEAFFGQGTRLTVV.

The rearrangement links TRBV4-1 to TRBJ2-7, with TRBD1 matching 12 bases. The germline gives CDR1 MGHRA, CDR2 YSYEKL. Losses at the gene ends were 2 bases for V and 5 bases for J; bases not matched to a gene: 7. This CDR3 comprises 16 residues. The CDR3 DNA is TGCGCCAGCAGCCAACCGGGACAGGGGGCTTGGGACGAGCAGTACTTC. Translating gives CASSQPGQGAWDEQYF.

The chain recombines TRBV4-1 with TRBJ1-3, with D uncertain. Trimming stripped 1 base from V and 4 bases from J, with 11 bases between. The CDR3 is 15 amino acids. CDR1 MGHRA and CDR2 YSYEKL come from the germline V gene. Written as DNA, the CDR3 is TGCGCCAGCAGCCAAGGGCCCAACGGGGGAAACACCATATATTTT. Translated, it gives CASSQGPNGGNTIYF.

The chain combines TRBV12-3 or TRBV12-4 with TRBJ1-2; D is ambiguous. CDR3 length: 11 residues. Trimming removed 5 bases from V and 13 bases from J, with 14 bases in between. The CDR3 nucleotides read TGTGCCAGCAGTCTTCGGGATAAGCTCACCTTC. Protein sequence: CASSLRDKLTF.

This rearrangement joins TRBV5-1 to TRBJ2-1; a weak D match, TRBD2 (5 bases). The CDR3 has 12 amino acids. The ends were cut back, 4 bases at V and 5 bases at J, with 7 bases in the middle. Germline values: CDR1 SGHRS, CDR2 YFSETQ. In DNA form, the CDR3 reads TGCGCCAGCAGCGCGGGCGACAATGAGCAGTTCTTC. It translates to CASSAGDNEQFF.

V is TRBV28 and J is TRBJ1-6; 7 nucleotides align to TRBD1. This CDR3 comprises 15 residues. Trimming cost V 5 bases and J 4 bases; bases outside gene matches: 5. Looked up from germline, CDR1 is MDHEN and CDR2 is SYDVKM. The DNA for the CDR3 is TGTGCCAGCAGTCCATGGGACAGATATAATTCACCCCTCCACTTT. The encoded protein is CASSPWDRYNSPLHF.

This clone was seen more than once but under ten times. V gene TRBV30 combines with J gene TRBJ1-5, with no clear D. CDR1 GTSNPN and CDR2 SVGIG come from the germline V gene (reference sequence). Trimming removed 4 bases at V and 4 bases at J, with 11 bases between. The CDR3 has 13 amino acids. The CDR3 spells CAWTSRENQPQHF. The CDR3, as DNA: TGTGCCTGGACCTCAAGAGAGAATCAGCCCCAGCATTTT.

In DNA form, the CDR3 reads TGTGCCAGCAGGCCAGACAGGGGATCCCACGAGCAGTACTTC. It encodes CASRPDRGSHEQYF. The chain is built from TRBV5-4 and TRBJ2-7; the match to TRBD1 covers 8 bases. This CDR3 is built from 14 residues. Germline CDR1 reads SGHNT; CDR2 reads YYREEE (reference sequence). V was clipped by 5 bases and J by 5 bases; unmatched bases: 9.

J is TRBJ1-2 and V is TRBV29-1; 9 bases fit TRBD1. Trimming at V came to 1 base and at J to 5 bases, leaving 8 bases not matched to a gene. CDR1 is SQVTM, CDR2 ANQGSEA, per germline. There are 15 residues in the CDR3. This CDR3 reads CSVEGRDREGYGYTF. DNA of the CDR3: TGCAGCGTTGAAGGCCGGGACAGGGAGGGGTATGGCTACACCTTC.

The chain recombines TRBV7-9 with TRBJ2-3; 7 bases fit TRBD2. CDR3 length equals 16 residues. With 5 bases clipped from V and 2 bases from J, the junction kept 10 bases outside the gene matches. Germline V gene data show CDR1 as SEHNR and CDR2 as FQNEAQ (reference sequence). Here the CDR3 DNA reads TGTGCCAGCAGCCATACGCTGGGAGGGAACACAGATACGCAGTATTTT. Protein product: CASSHTLGGNTDTQYF.

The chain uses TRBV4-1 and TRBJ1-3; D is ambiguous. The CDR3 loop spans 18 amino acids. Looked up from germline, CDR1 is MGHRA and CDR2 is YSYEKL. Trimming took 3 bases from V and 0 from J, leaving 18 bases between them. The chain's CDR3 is CASSHDIGTQSSGNTIYF. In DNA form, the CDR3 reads TGCGCCAGCAGCCATGACATAGGTACGCAGAGCTCTGGAAACACCATATATTTT.

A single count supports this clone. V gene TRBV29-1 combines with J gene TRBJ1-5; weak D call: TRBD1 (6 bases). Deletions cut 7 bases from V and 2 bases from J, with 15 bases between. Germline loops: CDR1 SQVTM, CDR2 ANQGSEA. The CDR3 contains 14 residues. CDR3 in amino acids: CSAAQGPGNQPQHF. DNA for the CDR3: TGCAGCGCGGCACAGGGTCCTGGCAATCAGCCCCAGCATTTT.

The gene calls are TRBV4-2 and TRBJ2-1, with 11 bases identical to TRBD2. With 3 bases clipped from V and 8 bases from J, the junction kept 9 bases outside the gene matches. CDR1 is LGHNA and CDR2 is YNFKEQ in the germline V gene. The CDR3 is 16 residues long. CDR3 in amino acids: CASSHNSGGATHEQFF. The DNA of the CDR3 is TGTGCCAGCAGCCACAATAGCGGGGGGGCCACCCATGAGCAGTTCTTC.

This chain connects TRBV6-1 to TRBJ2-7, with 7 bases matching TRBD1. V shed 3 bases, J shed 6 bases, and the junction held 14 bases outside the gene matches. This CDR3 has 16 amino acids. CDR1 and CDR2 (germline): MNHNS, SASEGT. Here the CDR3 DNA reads TGTGCCAGCAGTGAGACCTTCCGGGACAGACCTACCGAGCAGTACTTC. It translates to CASSETFRDRPTEQYF.

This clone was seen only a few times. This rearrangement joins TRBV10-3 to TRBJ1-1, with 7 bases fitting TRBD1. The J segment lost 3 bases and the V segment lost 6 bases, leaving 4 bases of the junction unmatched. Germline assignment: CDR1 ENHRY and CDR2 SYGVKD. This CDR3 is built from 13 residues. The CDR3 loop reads CAIRGQRDTEAFF. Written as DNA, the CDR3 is TGTGCCATCAGGGGACAGAGGGACACTGAAGCTTTCTTT.

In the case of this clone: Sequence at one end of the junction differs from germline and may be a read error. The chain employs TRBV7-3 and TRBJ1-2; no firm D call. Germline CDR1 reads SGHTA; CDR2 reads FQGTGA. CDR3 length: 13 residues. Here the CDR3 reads CASSTRTTSRLHF. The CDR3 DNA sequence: TGTGCCAGCAGCACCCGCACAACCTCCCGACTCCACTTC.

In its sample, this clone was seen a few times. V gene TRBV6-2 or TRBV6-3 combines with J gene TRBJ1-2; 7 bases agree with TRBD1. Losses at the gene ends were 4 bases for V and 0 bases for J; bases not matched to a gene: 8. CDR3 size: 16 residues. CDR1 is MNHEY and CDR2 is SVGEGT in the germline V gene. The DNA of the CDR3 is TGTGCCAGCAGTTGGGACAGAACCTGGTCTAACTATGGCTACACCTTC. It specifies CASSWDRTWSNYGYTF.